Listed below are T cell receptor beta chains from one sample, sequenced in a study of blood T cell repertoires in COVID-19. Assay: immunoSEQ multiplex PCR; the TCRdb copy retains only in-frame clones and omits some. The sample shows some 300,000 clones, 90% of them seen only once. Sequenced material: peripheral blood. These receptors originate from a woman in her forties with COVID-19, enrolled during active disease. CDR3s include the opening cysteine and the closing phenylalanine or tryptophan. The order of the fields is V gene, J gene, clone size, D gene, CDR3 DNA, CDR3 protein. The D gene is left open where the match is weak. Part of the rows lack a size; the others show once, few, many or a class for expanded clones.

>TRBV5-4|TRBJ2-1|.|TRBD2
TGTGCCAGCAGCTTGTTCAGGACTAGCGGAGCCTACAATGAGCAGTTCTTC
CASSLFRTSGAYNEQFF
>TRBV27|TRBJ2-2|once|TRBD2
TGTGCCAGCCTGCCTAGCGGGATCACCGGGGAGCTGTTTTTT
CASLPSGITGELFF
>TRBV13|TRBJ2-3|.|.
TGTGCCAGCAGCGCCTCTAGGCCATACACAGATACGCAGTATTTT
CASSASRPYTDTQYF
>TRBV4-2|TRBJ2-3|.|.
TGTGCCAGCAGCCAAAAGCATACTAGCACAGATACGCAGTATTTT
CASSQKHTSTDTQYF
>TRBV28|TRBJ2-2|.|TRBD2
TGTACCAGCAGTTTATGGTTTTTTGCGGGAGGGGCCGGGGAGCTGTTTTTT
CTSSLWFFAGGAGELFF
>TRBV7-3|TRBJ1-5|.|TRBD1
TGTGCCAGCAGCTTAGCCGAAGGACAGGACCTGAATCAGCCCCAGCATTTT
CASSLAEGQDLNQPQHF
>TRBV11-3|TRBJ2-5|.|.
TGTGCCAGCAGCTTAGGGGTAGCGGTCCAAGAGACCCAGTACTTC
CASSLGVAVQETQYF
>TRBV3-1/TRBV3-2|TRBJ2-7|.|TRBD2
TGTGCCAGCAGCCAAGAAGGTCTAGCGGGACGATACGAGCAGTACTTC
CASSQEGLAGRYEQYF
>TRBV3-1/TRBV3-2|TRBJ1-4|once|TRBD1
TGTGCCAGCAGCAGGGACAGCTTTAATGAAAAACTGTTTTTT
CASSRDSFNEKLFF
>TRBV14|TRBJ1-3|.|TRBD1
TGTGCCAGCAGCCCCTACACGACAGGGGCAGGAAACACCATATATTTT
CASSPYTTGAGNTIYF
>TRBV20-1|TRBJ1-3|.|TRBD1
TGCAGTGCTAGTCTTCGGAGCGGACAGGTCCTCTCTGGAAACACCATATATTTT
CSASLRSGQVLSGNTIYF